This TCR beta chain emerged from a study of a mutant IDH1 vaccine in newly diagnosed glioma. Looking at the study overall: The earlier regimen, radiotherapy, temozolomide, or both, was most often both.

Germline assignment: CDR1 SGHDT and CDR2 YYEEEE. The CDR3 consists of 16 residues. Trimming left V 4 bases short and J 0 bases short, with 15 bases between. Here immunoSEQ multiplex PCR was the method, and the copy in TCRdb shows in-frame clones only, minus some. The sample consists of 110,000 or so clones, approximately 87% of them appearing once. This clone was observed a handful of times. Its antigen is unknown. The sample's time point: week 11, during vaccination. In the vaccine, a single dose held 300 ug of the mutant IDH1 20-mer peptide, along with topical imiquimod. Sequenced here: PBMCs, sampled from a glioma patient whose treatment included an IDH1 peptide vaccine. V and J are TRBV5-6 and TRBJ2-3; TRBD1 might be the D (6 bases). The receptor was isolated from a woman aged 50 to 60 with glioma. In nucleotides, the CDR3 is TGTGCCAGCAGCCCGGGGTGGGGGCGTAGCACAGATACGCAGTATTTT. Translating it yields CASSPGWGRSTDTQYF.